This T cell receptor beta chain originates from a study of OX40 agonist ivuxolimab in advanced cancers. Measured with immunoSEQ multiplex PCR; TCRdb has only the in-frame clones, and not every one. This table holds about 48,000 clones, under 85% found once. The ends were cut back, 6 bases at V and 4 bases at J, with 18 bases in the middle. Looked up from germline, CDR1 is MNHEY and CDR2 is SMNVEV (reference sequence). The CDR3 contains 15 residues. Sequencing used CD4+ or CD8+ T cells sorted from blood, obtained in a trial of the OX40 agonist ivuxolimab. V usage is TRBV27 and J usage is TRBJ1-2, with a weak D call TRBD1 (5 bases). This sequence was found in an adult with an advanced solid tumor such as melanoma, head and neck, liver or kidney cancer. Written as DNA, the CDR3 is TGTGCCAGCAGCCTCGGCCCAGGGCTATCCTATGGCTACACCTTC. Protein sequence: CASSLGPGLSYGYTF.